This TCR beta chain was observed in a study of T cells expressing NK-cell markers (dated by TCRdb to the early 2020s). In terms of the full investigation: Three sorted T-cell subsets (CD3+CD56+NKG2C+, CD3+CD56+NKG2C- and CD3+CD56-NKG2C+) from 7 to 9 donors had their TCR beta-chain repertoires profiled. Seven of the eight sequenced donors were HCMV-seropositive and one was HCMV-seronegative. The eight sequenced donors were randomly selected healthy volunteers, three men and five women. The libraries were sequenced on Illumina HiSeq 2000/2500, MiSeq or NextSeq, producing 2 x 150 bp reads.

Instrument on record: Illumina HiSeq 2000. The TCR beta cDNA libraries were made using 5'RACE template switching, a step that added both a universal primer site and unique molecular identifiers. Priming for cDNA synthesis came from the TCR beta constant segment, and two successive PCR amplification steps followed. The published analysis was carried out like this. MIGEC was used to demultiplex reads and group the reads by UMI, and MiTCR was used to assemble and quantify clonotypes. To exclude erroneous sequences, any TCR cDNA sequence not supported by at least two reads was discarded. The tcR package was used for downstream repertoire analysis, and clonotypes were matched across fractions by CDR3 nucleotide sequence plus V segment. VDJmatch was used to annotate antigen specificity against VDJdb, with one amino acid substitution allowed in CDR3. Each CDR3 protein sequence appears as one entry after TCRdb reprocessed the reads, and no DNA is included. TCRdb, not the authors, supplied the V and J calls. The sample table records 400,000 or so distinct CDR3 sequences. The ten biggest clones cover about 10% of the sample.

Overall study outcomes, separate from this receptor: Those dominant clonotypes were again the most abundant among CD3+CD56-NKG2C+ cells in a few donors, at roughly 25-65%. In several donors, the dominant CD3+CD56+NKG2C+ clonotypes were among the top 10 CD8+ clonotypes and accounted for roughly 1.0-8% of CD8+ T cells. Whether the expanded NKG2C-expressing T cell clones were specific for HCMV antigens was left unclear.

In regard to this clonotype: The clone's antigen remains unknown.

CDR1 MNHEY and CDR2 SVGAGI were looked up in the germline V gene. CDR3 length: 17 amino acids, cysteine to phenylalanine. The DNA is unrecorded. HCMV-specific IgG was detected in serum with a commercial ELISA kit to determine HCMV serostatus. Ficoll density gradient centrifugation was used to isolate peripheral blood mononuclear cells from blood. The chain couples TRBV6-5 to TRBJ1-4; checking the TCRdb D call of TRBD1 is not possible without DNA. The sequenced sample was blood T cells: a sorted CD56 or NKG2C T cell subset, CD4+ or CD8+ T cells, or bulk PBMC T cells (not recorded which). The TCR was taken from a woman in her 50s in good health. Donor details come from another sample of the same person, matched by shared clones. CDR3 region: CASSYWGQGARKEKLFF.